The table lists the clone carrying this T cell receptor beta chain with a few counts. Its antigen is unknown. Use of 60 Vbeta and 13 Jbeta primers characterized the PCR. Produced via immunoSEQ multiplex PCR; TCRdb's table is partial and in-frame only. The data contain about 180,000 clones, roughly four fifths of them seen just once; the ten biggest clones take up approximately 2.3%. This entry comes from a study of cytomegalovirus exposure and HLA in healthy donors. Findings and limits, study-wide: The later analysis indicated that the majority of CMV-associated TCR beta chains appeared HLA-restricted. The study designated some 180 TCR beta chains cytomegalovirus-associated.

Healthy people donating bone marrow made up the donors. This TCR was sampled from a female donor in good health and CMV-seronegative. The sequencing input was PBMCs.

CDR3: CASSLDSRYNEQFF. CDR3 nucleotide sequence: TGTGCCAGCAGCTTAGATTCTAGGTACAATGAGCAGTTCTTC. J is TRBJ2-1 and V is TRBV7-2; D ambiguous. With 1 base removed from V and 4 bases from J, the gap between germline ends came to 8 bases. CDR1 is SGHTA, CDR2 FQGNSA, per germline. The CDR3 loop spans 14 amino acids.